This T cell receptor beta chain was profiled in a study of T cell responses to AZD1222 COVID-19 vaccine. Trimming took 8 bases from V and 8 from J; bases not matched to a gene: 17. Germline V lookup: CDR1 WNHNN, CDR2 SYGVQD (reference sequence). The CDR3 loop spans 16 amino acids. The table came from immunoSEQ multiplex PCR; TCRdb's copy has only in-frame clones and leaves some out. The table records around 170,000 clones, 80% to 95% of them present only once. The sample here was peripheral blood, taken 28 days after the second AZD1222 dose. The clonotype originates from an adult who received the AZD1222 COVID-19 vaccine. The chain employs TRBV10-1 and TRBJ1-5; 8 positions agree with TRBD1. The CDR3 DNA sequence: TGCGCCAGCTGTCGATCCCTCTCAGGGGGCAAGGAGCCCCAGCATTTT. Residues: CASCRSLSGGKEPQHF.